The 22 T cell receptor beta chains in this list originate from one sample, sequenced in a study of somatic mutations in cytotoxic T cells in rheumatoid arthritis listed by TCRdb under 2017. The receptor library was made with the immunoSEQ multiplex PCR assay. TCRdb carries this immuneACCESS record with in-frame sequences only. Its versions omit some clonotypes, under half of them owing to an unresolved V gene in the studies checked, with the rest unexplained. This sample is represented by over 8,000 clones; around 75% of them were singletons. The leading ten clones occupy roughly two fifths of the sample. The specimen was CD8+ T cells sorted from blood. All receptors come from an adult with rheumatoid arthritis.

The V and J genes are TRBV4-2 and TRBJ1-1, with D perhaps TRBD1 (6 bases). This CDR3 has 13 residues. V lost 0 bases and J 8 bases, leaving 10 bases between the germline ends. Germline values: CDR1 LGHNA, CDR2 YNFKEQ. The CDR3 loop reads CASSQDDRNEAFF. The CDR3 DNA reads as TGTGCCAGCAGCCAAGATGACAGGAACGAAGCTTTCTTT.

The rearrangement uses TRBV6-1 and TRBJ2-5; D is possibly TRBD2 (5 bases). The CDR3 sequence is 15 residues long. Trimming pared 1 base from V and 2 bases from J, leaving 11 bases between. Germline CDR1 is MNHNS and CDR2 is SASEGT. The CDR3 nucleotides read TGTGCCAGCAGTGAAGTTCTAGGAGGACAAGAGACCCAGTACTTC. This gives the protein CASSEVLGGQETQYF.

V gene TRBV29-1 combines with J gene TRBJ1-2, with D possibly being TRBD1 (5 bases). This CDR3 is 14 amino acids long. V lost 6 bases and J lost 2, with 16 bases in between. Looked up from germline, CDR1 is SQVTM and CDR2 is ANQGSEA. The CDR3 nucleotides read TGCAGCGTGGGCACAGGAGCGGCAAACTATGGCTACACCTTC. Its protein product is CSVGTGAANYGYTF.

This rearrangement joins TRBV28 to TRBJ2-2; D uncertain. Trimming removed 5 bases at V and 4 bases at J, with 14 bases between. The germline V gene encodes CDR1 MDHEN and CDR2 SYDVKM. The CDR3 extends over 15 amino acids. The DNA for the CDR3 is TGTGCCAGCAGTCCCTATTTGACGGGCACCGGGGAGCTGTTTTTT. It encodes CASSPYLTGTGELFF.

The V call is TRBV4-1, the J call TRBJ2-7, with D possibly called TRBD1 or TRBD2 (5 bases each). Germline V gene data show CDR1 as MGHRA and CDR2 as YSYEKL. The CDR3 consists of 14 residues. Deletions cut 0 bases from V and 0 bases from J, with 6 bases between. In nucleotides, the CDR3 is TGCGCCAGCAGCCAAGACGGGGCCTCCTACGAGCAGTACTTC. It translates to CASSQDGASYEQYF.

The V call is TRBV30, the J call TRBJ1-5, with no clear D. Trimming cost V 0 bases and J 8 bases, with 11 bases left between them. Germline CDR1 is GTSNPN and CDR2 is SVGIG (reference sequence). This CDR3 is 13 amino acids long. The DNA for the CDR3 is TGTGCCTGGAGTGTAGGGTATAGGAAGCCCCAGCATTTT. Protein: CAWSVGYRKPQHF.

The J gene is TRBJ2-1, the V gene TRBV6-5, with 13 bases identical to TRBD2. Losses at the gene ends were 5 bases for V and 9 bases for J; bases not matched to a gene: 7. The CDR3 is 15 residues long. Germline V gene data show CDR1 as MNHEY and CDR2 as SVGAGI. Here the CDR3 DNA reads TGTGCCAGCAGTAACCGGGGACTAGCGGGAACTGAGCAGTTCTTC. It yields the protein CASSNRGLAGTEQFF.

The CDR3 is CASMRGAGGLYEQYF. DNA for the CDR3: TGTGCCAGCATGAGGGGGGCGGGTGGGCTCTACGAGCAGTACTTC. The chain joins TRBV2 to TRBJ2-7; D tentatively fits TRBD1 or TRBD2 (6 bases each). The germline gives CDR1 SNHLY, CDR2 FYNNEI. This CDR3 is built from 15 residues. Trimming took off 7 bases at V and 3 bases at J, with 19 bases between the two ends.

The chain uses TRBV10-3 and TRBJ1-6; TRBD1 matches at 7 bases. V dropped 0 bases and J dropped 7; count of bases not matched to a gene: 6. Per the germline V gene, CDR1 is ENHRY and CDR2 is SYGVKD. This CDR3 has 16 residues. The CDR3 sequence is CAISESATGWNSPLHF. As DNA, the CDR3 is TGTGCCATCAGTGAGTCGGCGACAGGGTGGAATTCACCCCTCCACTTT.

About this clone itself: An end of the junction differs from the germline gene, which may be a read error. The chain has TRBV2 and TRBJ2-3; TRBD2 agrees at 14 bases. This CDR3 region has 19 residues. Germline-derived CDR1 and CDR2 are SNHLY and FYNNEI. DNA of the CDR3: TGTGCCACCAGTCTAGAAGAGGGACTAGCGGGAGAGCACACAGATACGCAGTATTTT. Translating it yields CATSLEEGLAGEHTDTQYF.

This clone appeared once. The chain is built from TRBV5-6 and TRBJ1-5; perhaps TRBD1 as D (6 bases). The CDR3 is made up of 18 amino acids. From germline, CDR1 is SGHDT and CDR2 YYEEEE. V lost 0 bases and J lost 3, with 19 bases in between. The DNA of the CDR3 is TGTGCCAGCAGCTTGGATGGTTTAAACAGGGATCTCAATCAGCCCCAGCATTTT. Translation: CASSLDGLNRDLNQPQHF. Based on the CDR3 plus reference TRBV5-6 and TRBJ1-5, the full variable domain is DAGVTQSPTHLIKTRGQQVTLRCSPKSGHDTVSWYQQALGQGPQFIFQYYEEEERQRGNFPDRFSGHQFPNYSSELNVNALLLGDSALYLCASSLDGLNRDLNQPQHFGDGTRLSIL.

This chain links TRBV28 with TRBJ2-7; the match to TRBD1 covers 9 bases. Germline assignment: CDR1 MDHEN and CDR2 SYDVKM. The CDR3 has 13 amino acids. V lost 6 bases to trimming and J lost 1 base; unmatched junction nucleotides: 1. CDR3 DNA: TGTGCCAGCAGAGGACAGGGGTCCTACGAGCAGTACTTC. This codes for CASRGQGSYEQYF.

V gene TRBV9 combines with J gene TRBJ2-7; D is possibly TRBD1 (6 bases). The germline V and J ends were trimmed by 0 bases and 3 bases, with 10 bases remaining between them. The CDR3 is 14 residues long. Germline V CDR1 and CDR2: SGDLS, YYNGEE. DNA of the CDR3: TGTGCCAGCAGCGTAGTGGCAGGGGACTACGAGCAGTACTTC. It yields the protein CASSVVAGDYEQYF.

The chain recombines TRBV9 with TRBJ1-3; possibly TRBD1 for D (5 bases). Trimming shortened V by 3 bases and J by 2 bases, and 18 bases separated the two germline ends. The CDR3 is made up of 17 amino acids. Germline V gene data show CDR1 as SGDLS and CDR2 as YYNGEE. CDR3 residues: CASSAAFWGRAGNTIYF. Written as DNA, the CDR3 is TGTGCCAGCAGCGCAGCCTTCTGGGGCAGGGCTGGAAACACCATATATTTT. Variable domain in full (rest from reference TRBV9 and TRBJ1-3): DSGVTQTPKHLITATGQRVTLRCSPRSGDLSVYWYQQSLDQGLQFLIQYYNGEERAKGNILERFSAQQFPDLHSELNLSSLELGDSALYFCASSAAFWGRAGNTIYFGEGSWLTVV.

The chain combines TRBV18 with TRBJ2-5, with 10 bases aligning to TRBD1. The DNA matches TRBJ2-7 better at its end, which makes the J call doubtful. The germline V gene encodes CDR1 KGHSH and CDR2 LQKENI. This CDR3 is built from 14 residues. The CDR3 reads CASSLSGTGDEQYF. The CDR3 DNA sequence: TGTGCCAGCTCACTCTCCGGGACAGGGGACGAGCAGTACTTC.

This clone was seen only a few times. The rearrangement links TRBV10-3 to TRBJ2-1; 8 nucleotides line up with TRBD1. The CDR3 contains 12 residues. From germline, CDR1 is ENHRY and CDR2 SYGVKD. V lost 8 bases to trimming and J lost 6 bases; unmatched junction nucleotides: 3. The CDR3 region is CAIGTGGNEQFF. DNA for the CDR3: TGTGCCATCGGTACAGGGGGCAATGAGCAGTTCTTC.

The chain combines TRBV28 with TRBJ1-2, with no clear D. The CDR3 covers 11 residues. The V and J ends lost 4 bases and 3 bases respectively, with 3 bases between them. Germline V gives CDR1 MDHEN, CDR2 SYDVKM. This CDR3 reads CASSWDYGYTF. The CDR3 DNA sequence: TGTGCCAGCAGTTGGGACTATGGCTACACCTTC.

This clone was observed once. V and J are TRBV6-4 and TRBJ2-6, with a weak D call TRBD1 (6 bases). The CDR3 contains 16 residues. Deletions cut 0 bases from V and 0 bases from J, with 6 bases between. CDR1 is MRHNA and CDR2 is SNTAGT in the germline V gene. The CDR3 loop is CASSDSDSSGANVLTF. The CDR3 bases are TGTGCCAGCAGTGACTCGGACAGCTCTGGGGCCAACGTCCTGACTTTC.

The rearrangement uses TRBV6-4 and TRBJ2-3; TRBD2 agrees at 10 bases. V shed 6 bases and J 2 bases; nucleotides not matched to a gene: 8. The CDR3 runs 16 residues. The germline CDR1 and CDR2 sequences are MRHNA and SNTAGT. The CDR3 sequence is CASSVGTSVSTDTQYF. The DNA for the CDR3 is TGTGCCAGCAGCGTCGGGACTAGCGTTTCCACAGATACGCAGTATTTT.

This clone was picked up a small number of times. The chain carries TRBV30 and TRBJ2-1; TRBD2 matches 10 bases. The ends lost 1 base at V and 0 bases at J; junction bases unmatched: 0. This CDR3 comprises 15 residues. Germline V lookup: CDR1 GTSNPN, CDR2 SVGIG (reference sequence). The CDR3 nucleotides are TGTGCCTGGAGTGGACTAGCGGGCTCCTACAATGAGCAGTTCTTC. This gives the protein CAWSGLAGSYNEQFF.

The chain links TRBV25-1 to TRBJ2-5, with D unresolved. This CDR3 region has 14 residues. CDR1 and CDR2 (germline): MGHDK, SYGVNS. Trimming removed 1 base at V and 1 base at J, with 7 bases between. The CDR3 here is CASSESSTQETQYF. CDR3 in DNA: TGTGCCAGCAGTGAATCGAGTACCCAAGAGACCCAGTACTTC.

The chain's CDR3 is CASKTNSGNTIYF. The CDR3 bases are TGTGCCAGTAAAACGAACTCTGGAAACACCATATATTTT. V gene TRBV19 combines with J gene TRBJ1-3; D ambiguous. This CDR3 has 13 residues. Germline V lookup: CDR1 LNHDA, CDR2 SQIVND (reference sequence). Trimming removed 7 bases at V and 0 bases at J, with 7 bases between.